The entry below describes one TCR beta chain. Its antigen is still unknown. Time point defined: sample taken at primary tumor resection. Unsorted whole RNA of tumor, nontumor lung or frozen PBMC was sequenced. The data were obtained in a study of spatial heterogeneity in lung cancer. Via MiXCR, TCRdb re-called the 5' RACE reads, giving one row per CDR3 protein. The repertoire holds about 85,000 distinct CDR3 sequences, with about a fifth as singletons. Findings of the study overall: Resection blood, more than follow-up blood, showed ubiquitous expanded tumor TCRs.

The germline V gene encodes CDR1 LGHDT and CDR2 YNNKEL (reference sequence). The CDR3 totals 15 residues. Trimming at V came to 0 bases and at J to 5 bases, leaving 4 bases not matched to a gene. This specimen consisted of PBMCs, obtained at surgery. V gene TRBV3-1 combines with J gene TRBJ2-5; 9 nucleotides align to TRBD2. The TCR comes from a male donor with early-stage non-small cell lung cancer. CDR3: CASSQDGLAIETQYF. CDR3 DNA: TGTGCCAGCAGCCAAGACGGACTAGCGATTGAGACCCAGTACTTC.